This TCR beta chain was captured by sequencing in a study of blood T cell repertoires in COVID-19. Germline lookup yields CDR1 MNHEY and CDR2 SVGAGI. This CDR3 region has 14 residues. V was pared by 6 bases and J by 7 bases, with 6 bases of the junction left unmatched. Per the study methods: From reference gene primer amplification, estimates of nucleated cell counts were derived. TCRdb's copy holds only in-frame clones and misses some; the assay was immunoSEQ multiplex PCR. V, J and clone size derive from that table, while D and trimming were established from the DNA sequence. The sample has some 290,000 clones; about nine tenths are singletons. This clone was seen more than once but under ten times. Seattle researchers signed up patients amid active infection and tracked them longitudinally.

Source material: peripheral blood. The clonotype originates from a woman between 25 and 40 years old with COVID-19, enrolled during active disease. The gene calls are TRBV6-5 and TRBJ1-2, with 12 nucleotides matching TRBD1. For the CDR3, the DNA is TGTGCCAGCAGCCCCGGGACAGGGGGCGGTGGCTACACCTTC. Its translation is CASSPGTGGGGYTF.